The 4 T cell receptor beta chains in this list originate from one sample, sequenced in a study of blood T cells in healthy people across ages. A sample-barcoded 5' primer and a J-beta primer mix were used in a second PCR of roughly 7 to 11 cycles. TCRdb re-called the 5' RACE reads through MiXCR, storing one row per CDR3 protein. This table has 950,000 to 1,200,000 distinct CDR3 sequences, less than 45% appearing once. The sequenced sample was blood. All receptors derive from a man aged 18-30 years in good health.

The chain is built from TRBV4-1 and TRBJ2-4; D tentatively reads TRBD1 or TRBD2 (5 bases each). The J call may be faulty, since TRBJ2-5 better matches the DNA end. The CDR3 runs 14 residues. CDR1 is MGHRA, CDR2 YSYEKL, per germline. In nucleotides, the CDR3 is TGCGCCAGCAGCCAAGGACTTACTGGGGGGACCCAGTACTTC. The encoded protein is CASSQGLTGGTQYF.

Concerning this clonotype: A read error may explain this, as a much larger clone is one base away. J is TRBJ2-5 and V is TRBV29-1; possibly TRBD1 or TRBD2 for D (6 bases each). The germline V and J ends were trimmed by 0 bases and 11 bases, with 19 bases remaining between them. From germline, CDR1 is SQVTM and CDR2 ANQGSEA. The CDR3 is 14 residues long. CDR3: CSVEDRGTHNEQYF. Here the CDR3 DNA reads TGCAGCGTTGAAGATCGGGGGACACACAATGAGCAGTACTTC.

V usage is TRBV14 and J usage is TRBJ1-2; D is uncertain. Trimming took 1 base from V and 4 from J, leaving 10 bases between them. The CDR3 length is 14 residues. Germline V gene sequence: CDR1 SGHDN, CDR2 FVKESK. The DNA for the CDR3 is TGTGCCAGCAGCCAAGGGACGTCTAGCTATGGCTACACCTTC. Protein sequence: CASSQGTSSYGYTF.

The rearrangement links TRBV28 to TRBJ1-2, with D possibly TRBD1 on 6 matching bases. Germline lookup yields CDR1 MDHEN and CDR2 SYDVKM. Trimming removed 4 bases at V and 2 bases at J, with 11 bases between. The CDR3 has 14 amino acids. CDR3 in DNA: TGTGCCAGCAGTTCGGGGGGGCTCAACTATGGCTACACCTTC. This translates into CASSSGGLNYGYTF.